This T cell receptor (beta chain) came from a study of tumor and adjacent non-tumor tissue in lung cancer. At the level of the study: Some 3.9 million productive TCRbeta reads were obtained per sample on average.

Three rounds of nested PCR, following a modified ARM-PCR protocol, produced the TCRbeta library. In TCRdb, the multiplex PCR reads were re-called with MiXCR into one record per CDR3 protein. The table records 40,000 to 45,000 distinct CDR3 sequences, 60% to 65% of them present only once. In germline, CDR1 is SGHAT, CDR2 FQNNGV. This CDR3 spans 15 amino acids. Regarding the study as a whole: Tumor tissue had significantly higher TCR diversity than normal lung.

No cell sorting was done before RNA was extracted from the tissue. The normal lung tissue was taken more than 3 cm from the tumor edge. Donors were chemotherapy-naive, newly diagnosed lung cancer surgical patients in China, August–late 2014. As for this clonotype: Its antigen remains unknown. The junction and the germline gene differ at one end; a read error may be behind it.

The chain employs TRBV11-2 and TRBJ2-1; 9 positions match TRBD2. The sample taken for sequencing was distant non-tumor lung tissue. The sequence was obtained from a woman aged 40 to 55 with non-small cell lung cancer. The CDR3: CASSLDPSGGIKQFF. The CDR3 bases are TGTGCCAGTAGCTTGGATCCCAGCGGGGGGATTAAGCAGTTCTTC. The full variable domain, rest sourced from reference TRBV11-2 and TRBJ2-1, is EAGVAQSPRYKIIEKRQSVAFWCNPISGHATLYWYQQILGQGPKLLIQFQNNGVVDDSQLPKDRFSAERLKGVDSTLKIQPAKLEDSAVYLCASSLDPSGGIKQFFGPGTRLTVL.